This T cell receptor (beta chain) was captured by sequencing in a study of shared clonotypes between healthy human individuals. Looking at the study overall: Each donor's CD4 naive and CD4 memory cells filled three plates apiece, CD8 naive two, and CD8 memory one.

The naive CD8 fraction comprised CD45RO-negative cells positively selected for CCR7 and excluded terminally differentiated effector memory CD45RA+ cells. Germline CDR1 and CDR2: MDHEN and SYDVKM. Trimming stripped 7 bases from V and 2 bases from J, with 15 bases between. CDR3 length: 14 amino acids. A note on this clone: Its antigen is not identified.

Roughly 33,000 T cell genomes, or approximately 0.2 ug DNA, went into the sorted-subset replicate PCRs. Data came from immunoSEQ multiplex PCR; TCRdb stores just in-frame clones and leaves some out. The sample has some 2 million clones; about 95% are singletons. Whole-study findings and limits: As a rule, naive subsets had a larger estimated richness than memory subsets. The study found about 4.6% of naive CD4 clonotypes shared across a few donors.

The chain couples TRBV28 to TRBJ2-7; D call uncertain. Sequencing was carried out using naive CD8+ T cells sorted from blood. The receptor's source is a young man in good health. The CDR3 DNA is TGTGCCAGCACCCCTCCGGACGACCCCTACGAGCAGTACTTC. Translation gives CASTPPDDPYEQYF.